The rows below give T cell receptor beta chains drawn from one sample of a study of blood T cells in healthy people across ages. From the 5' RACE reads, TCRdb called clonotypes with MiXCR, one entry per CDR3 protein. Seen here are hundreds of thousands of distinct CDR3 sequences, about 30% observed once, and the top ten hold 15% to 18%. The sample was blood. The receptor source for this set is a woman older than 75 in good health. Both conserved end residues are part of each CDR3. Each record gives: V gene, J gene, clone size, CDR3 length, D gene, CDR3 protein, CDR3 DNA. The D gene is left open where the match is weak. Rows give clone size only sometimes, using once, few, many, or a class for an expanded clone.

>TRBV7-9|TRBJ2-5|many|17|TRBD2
CASSPRTSGWATETQYF
TGTGCCAGCAGCCCAAGGACTAGCGGGTGGGCCACAGAGACCCAGTACTTC
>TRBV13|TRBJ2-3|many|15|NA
CASSLKGIGTDTQYF
TGTGCCAGCAGCCTAAAAGGTATTGGGACAGATACGCAGTATTTT
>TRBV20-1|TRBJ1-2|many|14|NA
CSASRTTTNYGYTF
TGCAGTGCTAGCCGTACCACGACTAACTATGGCTACACCTTC
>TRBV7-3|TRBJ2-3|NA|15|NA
CASSRTKPSTDTQYF
TGTGCCAGCAGCCGTACTAAGCCTAGCACAGATACGCAGTATTTT
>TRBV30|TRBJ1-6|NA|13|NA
CAWKGERDSPLHF
TGTGCCTGGAAGGGTGAGAGGGATTCACCCCTCCACTTT
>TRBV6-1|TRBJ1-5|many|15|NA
CASSEAGGTHQPQHF
TGTGCCAGCAGTGAAGCAGGGGGGACCCATCAGCCCCAGCATTTT
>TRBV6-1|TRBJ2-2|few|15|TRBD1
CACRGQGIHTGELFF
TGTGCTTGTCGGGGACAGGGCATTCACACCGGGGAGCTGTTTTTT
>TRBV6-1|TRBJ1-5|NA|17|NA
CASSEGAGAVGNQPQHF
TGTGCCAGCAGTGAAGGGGCAGGGGCTGTGGGCAATCAGCCCCAGCATTTT
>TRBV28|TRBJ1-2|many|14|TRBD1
CASSPQGAMRGYTF
TGTGCCAGCAGTCCCCAGGGGGCAATGCGTGGCTACACCTTC
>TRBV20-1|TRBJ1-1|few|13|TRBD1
CSARGQGGTEAFF
TGCAGTGCTAGAGGACAGGGCGGCACTGAAGCTTTCTTT
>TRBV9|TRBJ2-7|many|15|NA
CASSVGAGSSYEQYF
TGTGCCAGCAGCGTAGGGGCAGGGAGCTCCTACGAGCAGTACTTC
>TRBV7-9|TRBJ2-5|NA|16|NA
CASSLGAVGYQETQYF
TGTGCCAGCAGCTTAGGGGCCGTGGGGTATCAAGAGACCCAGTACTTC
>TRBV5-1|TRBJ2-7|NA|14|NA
CASNRAGSSYEQYF
TGCGCCAGCAACAGGGCAGGGAGCTCCTACGAGCAGTACTTC
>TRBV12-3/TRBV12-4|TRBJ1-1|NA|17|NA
CASSSSGGNLMNTEAFF
TGTGCCAGCAGTTCCTCTGGGGGGAACCTAATGAACACTGAAGCTTTCTTT
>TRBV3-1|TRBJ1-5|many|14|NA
CASSQRTGNQPQHF
TGTGCCAGCAGCCAACGGACAGGCAATCAGCCCCAGCATTTT
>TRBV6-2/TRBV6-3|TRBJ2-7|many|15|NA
CASSFFSGQQGEQYF
TGTGCCAGCAGTTTCTTCTCGGGTCAACAAGGCGAGCAGTACTTC
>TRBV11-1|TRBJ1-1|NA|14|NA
CASSLQGQNTEAFF
TGTGCCAGCAGCCTACAGGGTCAAAACACTGAAGCTTTCTTT
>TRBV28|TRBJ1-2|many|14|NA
CASTTGPTNYGYTF
TGTGCCAGCACAACGGGGCCAACTAACTATGGCTACACCTTC
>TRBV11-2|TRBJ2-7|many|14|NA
CASSSLTVSYEQYF
TGTGCCAGCAGCTCCTTGACAGTTTCCTACGAGCAGTACTTC
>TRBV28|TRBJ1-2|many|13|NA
CASSAGAHYGYTF
TGTGCCAGCAGTGCCGGGGCTCACTATGGCTACACCTTC
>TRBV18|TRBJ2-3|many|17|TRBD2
CASSPSTGLASTDTQYF
TGTGCCAGCTCACCTTCTACGGGACTAGCGAGCACAGATACGCAGTATTTT
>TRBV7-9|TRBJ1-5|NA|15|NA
CASSSTDISNQPQHF
TGTGCCAGCAGCTCCACGGACATTAGCAATCAGCCCCAGCATTTT
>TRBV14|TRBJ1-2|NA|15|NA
CASSQGAEPNYGYTF
TGTGCCAGCAGCCAAGGCGCGGAGCCTAACTATGGCTACACCTTC
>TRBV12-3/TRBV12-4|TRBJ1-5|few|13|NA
CASSRVPNQPQHF
TGTGCCAGCAGTCGCGTCCCCAATCAGCCCCAGCATTTT